These 2 T cell receptor beta chains originate from one sample sequenced in a study of T cells after yellow fever vaccination. TCRdb reprocessed the 5' RACE reads with MiXCR, giving one entry per CDR3 protein. Of approximately 300,000 distinct CDR3 sequences listed, 6.8% are singletons. This material consisted of PBMCs, taken about 41 days after the first yellow fever vaccination. These TCRs come from a man younger than 35 who received the YFV17D yellow fever vaccine.

Many counts were recorded for this clonotype. The chain carries TRBV7-6 and TRBJ1-1; D unresolved. V lost 1 base and J 1 base, leaving 10 bases between the germline ends. There are 15 residues in the CDR3. Germline CDR1 is SGHVS and CDR2 is FNYEAQ. CDR3: CASSLGGDKNTEAFF. The DNA of the CDR3 is TGTGCCAGCAGCTTAGGGGGAGACAAGAACACTGAAGCTTTCTTT.

This clonotype was detected only a few times. The chain has TRBV7-2 and TRBJ1-2, with 8 bases matching TRBD1. J gave up 4 bases and V 4 bases, and 11 bases lay outside the gene matches. CDR1 SGHTA and CDR2 FQGNSA come from the germline V gene. The CDR3 extends over 16 amino acids. The CDR3 sequence: CASSSTGTGNFYGYTF. The CDR3 nucleotides read TGTGCCAGCAGCTCCACCGGGACAGGCAACTTCTATGGCTACACCTTC.